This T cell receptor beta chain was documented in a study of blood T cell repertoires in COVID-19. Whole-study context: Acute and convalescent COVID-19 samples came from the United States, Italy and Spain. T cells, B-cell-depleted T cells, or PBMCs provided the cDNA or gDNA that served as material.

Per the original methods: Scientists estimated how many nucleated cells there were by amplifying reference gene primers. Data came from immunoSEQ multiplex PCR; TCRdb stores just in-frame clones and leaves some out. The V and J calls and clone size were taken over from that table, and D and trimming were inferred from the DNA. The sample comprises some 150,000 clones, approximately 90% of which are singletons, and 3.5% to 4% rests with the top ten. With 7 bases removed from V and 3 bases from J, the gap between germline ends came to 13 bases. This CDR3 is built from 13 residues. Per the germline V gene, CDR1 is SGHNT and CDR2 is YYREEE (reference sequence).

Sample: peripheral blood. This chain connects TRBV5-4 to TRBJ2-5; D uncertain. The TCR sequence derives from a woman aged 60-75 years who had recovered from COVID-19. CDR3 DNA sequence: TGTGCCAGCCAAACCCGAACTGAAGAGACCCAGTACTTC. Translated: CASQTRTEETQYF. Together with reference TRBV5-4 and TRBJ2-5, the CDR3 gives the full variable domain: ETGVTQSPTHLIKTRGQQVTLRCSSQSGHNTVSWYQQALGQGPQFIFQYYREEENGRGNFPPRFSGLQFPNYSSELNVNALELDDSALYLCASQTRTEETQYFGPGTRLLVL.